Sequencing of this T cell receptor beta chain was carried out in a study of vaccination and CD4 T cells after COVID-19. Oncomine TCR Beta short-read sequencing was applied to DNA from cultured CD4+ T cells. DNA came from CD4+ T cells after culture. TCRdb re-derived calls from the PCR reads in MiXCR, one entry per CDR3 protein. The data show more than 15,000 distinct CDR3 sequences, less than 35% seen once. This clonotype has just a few counts. What it recognizes is unknown. Treatment noted: approximately nine-day PBMC culture with coronavirus spike peptide pools or control peptides (ViraFEST assay). ViraFEST relied on peptide pools to expand antigen-specific T cells; the TCRs were sequenced afterward. The source material was cultured CD4+ T cells from blood. The sequence derives from a human donor with COVID-19.

CDR3 sequence (DNA): TGTGCCAGCAGCAAAGGGGGGACCCATGTGCTTGGCTACACCTTC. It yields the protein CASSKGGTHVLGYTF. The gene calls are TRBV21-1 and TRBJ1-2; the D call TRBD1 from the table was never checked on the DNA. TRBV21-1 is termed a pseudogene. This CDR3 comprises 15 residues.